The following is a TCR beta chain sequence with its context. They ran version v3.0 of the immunoSEQ assay at survey level. The table came from immunoSEQ multiplex PCR; TCRdb's copy has only in-frame clones and leaves some out. The sample lists 20,000 to 25,000 clones; 85% were seen once. V was shortened by 5 bases and J by 0 bases, with 9 bases between the two germline ends. In germline, CDR1 is SGHNT, CDR2 YYREEE (reference sequence). CDR3 length: 13 amino acids. These data come from a study of long-term antiretroviral therapy in people with HIV. Study as a whole: The immediate-ART recommendation dates to 2015, and the earliest samples predate it by about a decade.

Clinicians in the United States treated all participants with HIV. The chain has TRBV5-4 and TRBJ2-7; D is perhaps TRBD1 or TRBD2 (5 bases each). This TCR derives from a man aged 18 to 35 with HIV. The starting material was unsorted PBMCs, obtained about 4 years after starting antiretroviral therapy. The CDR3 DNA reads TGTGCCAGCAGGGCCGGGACCTCCTACGAGCAGTACTTC. Its translation: CASRAGTSYEQYF.